Listed below are T cell receptor beta chains from one sample, sequenced in a study of tumor-infiltrating lymphocytes in primary liver carcinoma. TCRdb re-called the multiplex PCR reads through MiXCR, storing one row per CDR3 protein. Among 40,000 to 55,000 distinct CDR3 sequences listed, about two thirds were seen once. The source material was liver tumor tissue from sampling region 5. The receptors here all came from a man in his forties with primary liver carcinoma and hepatitis B virus infection. The CDR3 runs from the conserved cysteine through the conserved F or W. The D gene is left open where the match is weak. The listing skips clone size in some rows; elsewhere it reads once, few, many or a size class.

j_gene,abundance,v_gene,d_gene,CDR3aa,CDR3nt
TRBJ2-2,.,TRBV11-2,TRBD2,CASSLVALIGSGELFF,TGTGCCAGCAGCTTAGTGGCGCTAATAGGAAGCGGGGAGCTATTTTTT
TRBJ2-7,.,TRBV6-5,.,CACSYWRDCNYEQYF,TGTGCCTGCAGTTACTGGCGGGACTGTAACTACGAGCAGTACTTC
TRBJ2-1,.,TRBV10-3,TRBD2,CAISEGGTGLAGVGEQFF,TGTGCCATCAGTGAGGGAGGTACTGGACTAGCGGGAGTAGGTGAGCAGTTCTTC
TRBJ1-2,.,TRBV11-2,.,CACSPLWAHGYTF,TGTGCCTGCAGCCCCCTCTGGGCCCATGGCTACACCTTC
TRBJ2-3,.,TRBV29-1,TRBD2,CSVEDRCGRSVDTQYF,TGCAGCGTTGAAGATCGGTGCGGGAGGAGTGTAGATACGCAGTATTTT
TRBJ2-6,.,TRBV11-2,.,CASSPGRGSSGANVLTF,TGCGCCAGCAGTCCCGGACGTGGCAGCTCTGGGGCCAACGTCCTGACTTTC
TRBJ2-1,.,TRBV27,TRBD1,CASRTIGTGGLDGQFF,TGTGCCAGCAGGACGATTGGGACAGGGGGCCTGGATGGGCAGTTCTTC
TRBJ1-2,few,TRBV28,TRBD1,CASSSGGDYGYTF,TGTGCCAGCAGTTCAGGGGGCGATTATGGCTACACCTTC
TRBJ2-3,.,TRBV12-3/TRBV12-4,TRBD2,CAGSRLAGGTDTQYF,TGTGCCGGCAGCCGACTAGCAGGAGGCACAGATACGCAGTATTTT
TRBJ2-7,.,TRBV12-3/TRBV12-4,.,CASRTGFTTGEQYF,TGTGCCAGCAGGACAGGATTCACCACCGGCGAACAGTACTTC
TRBJ2-7,.,TRBV4-1,TRBD2,CASSQASSGSYEEYF,TGCGCTAGCAGCCAAGCTTCTAGCGGGAGCTACGAGGAGTACTTC
TRBJ2-5,once,TRBV6-1,TRBD2,CASSDLWTSGSGETRYF,TGTGCCAGCAGTGACCTATGGACTAGCGGTTCTGGGGAGACCCGGTACTTC
TRBJ2-1,many,TRBV28,.,CASNSRLSSYNEQFF,TGTGCCAGCAACAGTAGATTGAGCTCCTACAATGAGCAGTTCTTC
TRBJ2-5,.,TRBV28,.,CVSCKAGALGETQYF,TGTGTCAGCTGCAAGGCCGGGGCCCTTGGAGAGACCCAGTACTTC
TRBJ1-5,.,TRBV5-1,.,CASSFSGVGKPQHF,TGCGCCAGCAGCTTCTCAGGGGTCGGTAAGCCCCAGCACTTT
TRBJ1-2,.,TRBV29-1,.,CNVEADGAHYGNTF,TGCAACGTTGAAGCAGATGGAGCGCACTATGGTAACACCTTC
TRBJ1-5,many,TRBV10-3,TRBD1,CAISESEGADQPQHF,TGTGCCATCAGTGAGTCGGAGGGGGCAGATCAGCCCCAGCATTTT
TRBJ2-3,.,TRBV29-1,.,CNTQQGLLSTDTQYF,TGCAACACGCAACAGGGACTCCTTAGCACAGATACGCAGTATTTT
TRBJ2-1,many,TRBV12-5,.,CASGTGGNEQFF,TGTGCTAGTGGCACCGGCGGCAATGAGCAGTTCTTC
TRBJ2-1,.,TRBV11-2,TRBD2,CASSLAGGHYNEQFF,TGTGCCAGCAGCTTAGCGGGAGGGCATTATAATGAGCAGTTCTTC
TRBJ2-7,.,TRBV11-2,.,CTSSLDYEQYF,TGTACCAGCAGCTTAGACTACGAGCAGTACTTC
TRBJ2-7,.,TRBV9,.,CASSFNPGSVFYEQYF,TGTGCCAGCAGCTTCAATCCGGGGAGTGTGTTTTACGAGCAGTACTTC
TRBJ1-1,.,TRBV5-1,.,CANSPVLRGTGAFF,TGCGCCAACAGCCCCGTATTAAGGGGTACTGGAGCTTTCTTT
TRBJ2-5,.,TRBV12-3/TRBV12-4,TRBD2,CARSSGTSAFF,TGTGCTAGGAGCTCGGGGACTAGCGCATTCTTC
TRBJ2-1,.,TRBV5-4,TRBD2,CTCSDRLAGYDEQFF,TGTACCTGCAGCGATCGACTAGCGGGGTACGATGAGCAGTTCTTC
TRBJ1-2,medium-sized,TRBV29-1,.,CSVVSAGLGYTF,TGCAGCGTTGTGTCGGCGGGATTGGGCTACACCTTC
TRBJ2-3,.,TRBV5-4,TRBD2,CTSSLSGSYAYTQYF,TGTACCAGCAGCCTTAGCGGGAGTTATGCATATACGCAGTATTTT
TRBJ2-7,.,TRBV6-1,TRBD2,CASDVTTSGRNEQYF,TGTGCCAGCGATGTCACGACTAGCGGGAGGAACGAGCAGTACTTC
TRBJ2-7,.,TRBV18,TRBD2,CASSPVIAGDEQYF,TGTGCCAGCTCACCAGTAATAGCGGGAGATGAGCAGTATTTC
TRBJ2-7,many,TRBV7-9,TRBD2,CASSSRVGRESRPYEQYF,TGTGCCAGCAGCTCCCGGGTAGGGAGGGAGAGCCGGCCCTACGAGCAGTACTTC
TRBJ2-3,.,TRBV5-4,.,CASCTGITDTDTQYF,TGTGCCAGCTGCACGGGGATAACTGACACAGATACGCAGTATTTT
TRBJ2-2,.,TRBV5-1,.,CTSSLTEAGELFF,TGCACCAGCAGCTTGACGGAAGCAGGGGAGCTGTTTTTT